Reported below is one T cell receptor (beta chain). The antigen is undetermined. The CDR3 contains 14 residues. The V end lost 3 bases, the J end lost 4 bases, and 12 bases lay between the germline ends. The germline V gene encodes CDR1 MDHEN and CDR2 SYDVKM. The source of the sample is a study of CD8+CD57+ T cells in acquired aplastic anemia. The study, taken as a whole, reports: The study found no significant CD8+ Simpson's diversity difference between patients and controls. Patients and controls shared 25 to 35 CD8+ CDR3 sequences, which appeared highly expressed in patients and within their immunodominant clones.

Before being chosen for sequencing, patients had shown CD8+CD57+ cell expansion by flow cytometry. Each patient carried a diagnosis of severe acquired aplastic anemia. For CDR3 and TCR beta VDJ profiling, genomic DNA was the template used. TCRdb analysed the reads with MiXCR anew, one entry per CDR3 protein. The repertoire holds about 180,000 distinct CDR3 sequences, with 45% to 60% as singletons. The chain links TRBV28 to TRBJ1-2; D is perhaps TRBD1 (6 bases). The source of this sequence is a human donor with aplastic anemia. Sequencing was done on a sample of sorted CD4+, CD8+, or CD8+CD57+ T cells (not recorded which) from PBMCs. CDR3 loop: CASSFSTGGYGYTF. The DNA for the CDR3 is TGTGCCAGCAGTTTTTCGACAGGTGGCTATGGCTACACCTTC.